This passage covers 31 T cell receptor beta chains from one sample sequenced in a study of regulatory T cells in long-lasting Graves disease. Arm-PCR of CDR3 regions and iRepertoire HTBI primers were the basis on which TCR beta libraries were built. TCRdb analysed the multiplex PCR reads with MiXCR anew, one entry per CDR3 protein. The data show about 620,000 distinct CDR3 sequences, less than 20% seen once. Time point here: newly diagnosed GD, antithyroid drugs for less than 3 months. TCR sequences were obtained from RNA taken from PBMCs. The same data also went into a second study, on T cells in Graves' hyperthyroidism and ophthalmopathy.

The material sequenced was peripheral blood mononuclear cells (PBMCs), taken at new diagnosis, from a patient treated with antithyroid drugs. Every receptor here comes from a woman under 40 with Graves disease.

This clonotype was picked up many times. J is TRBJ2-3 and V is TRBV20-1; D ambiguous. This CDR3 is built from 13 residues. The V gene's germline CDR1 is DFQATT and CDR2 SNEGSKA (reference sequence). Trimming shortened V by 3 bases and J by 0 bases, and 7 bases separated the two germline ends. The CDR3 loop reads CSARTSSTDTQYF. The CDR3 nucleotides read TGCAGTGCTAGGACTTCTAGCACAGATACGCAGTATTTT.

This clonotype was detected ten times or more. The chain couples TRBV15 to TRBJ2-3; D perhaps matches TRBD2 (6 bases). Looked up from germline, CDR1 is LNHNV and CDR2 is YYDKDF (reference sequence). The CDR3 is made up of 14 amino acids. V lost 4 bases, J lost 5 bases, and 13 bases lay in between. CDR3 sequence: CATSTIRELDTQYF. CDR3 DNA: TGTGCCACCAGCACCATTCGGGAGTTAGATACGCAGTATTTT.

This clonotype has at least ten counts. CDR3 bases: TGCGCCAGCAGCTCCTCCAGGGCCCTCAGCACAGATACGCAGTATTTT. Translation: CASSSSRALSTDTQYF. The chain combines TRBV5-1 with TRBJ2-3, with TRBD1 as a possible D gene (5 bases). Trimming took off 3 bases at V and 0 bases at J, with 14 bases between the two ends. CDR1 is SGHRS, CDR2 YFSETQ, per germline. The CDR3 loop spans 16 amino acids.

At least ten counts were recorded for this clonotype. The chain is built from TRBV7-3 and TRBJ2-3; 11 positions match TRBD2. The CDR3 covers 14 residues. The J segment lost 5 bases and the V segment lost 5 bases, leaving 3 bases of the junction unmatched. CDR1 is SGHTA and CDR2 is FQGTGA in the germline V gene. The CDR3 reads CASSKLAGEDTQYF. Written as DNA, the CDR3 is TGTGCCAGCAGCAAACTAGCGGGAGAAGATACGCAGTATTTT. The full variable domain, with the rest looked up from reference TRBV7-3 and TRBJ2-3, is GAGVSQTPSNKVTEKGKYVELRCDPISGHTALYWYRQSLGQGPEFLIYFQGTGAADDSGLPNDRFFAVRPEGSVSTLKIQRTERGDSAVYLCASSKLAGEDTQYFGPGTRLTVL.

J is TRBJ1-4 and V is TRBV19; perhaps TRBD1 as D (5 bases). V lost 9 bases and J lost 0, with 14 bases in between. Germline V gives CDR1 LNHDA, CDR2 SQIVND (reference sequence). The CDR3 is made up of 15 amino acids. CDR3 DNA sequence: TGTGCCAGCCGAGACAGACCTTCAACTAATGAAAAACTGTTTTTT. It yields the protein CASRDRPSTNEKLFF.

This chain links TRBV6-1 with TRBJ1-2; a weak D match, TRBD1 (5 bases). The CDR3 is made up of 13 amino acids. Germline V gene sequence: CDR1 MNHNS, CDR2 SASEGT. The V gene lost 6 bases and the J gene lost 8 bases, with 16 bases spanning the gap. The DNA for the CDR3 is TGTGCCAGCAGCCAAACAGGCCTGGGAGGCTACACCTTC. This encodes CASSQTGLGGYTF.

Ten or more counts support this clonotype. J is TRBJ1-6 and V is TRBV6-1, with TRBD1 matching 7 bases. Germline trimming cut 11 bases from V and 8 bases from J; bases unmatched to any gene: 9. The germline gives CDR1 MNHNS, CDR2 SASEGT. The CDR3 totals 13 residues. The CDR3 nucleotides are TGTGCCGTGAAGGGACAGTTCCATTCACCCCTCCACTTT. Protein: CAVKGQFHSPLHF.

The CDR3 DNA sequence: TGTGCCTGGCAAGGGGACAGGGCCTACGAGCAGTACTTC. Residues: CAWQGDRAYEQYF. The gene calls are TRBV30 and TRBJ2-7, with TRBD1 identical over 9 bases. V was clipped by 5 bases and J by 2 bases; unmatched bases: 4. CDR3 length: 13 amino acids. CDR1 and CDR2 from the germline V gene are GTSNPN and SVGIG (reference sequence). Full variable domain (outside the CDR3, taken from reference TRBV30 and TRBJ2-7): SQTIHQWPATLVQPVGSPLSLECTVEGTSNPNLYWYRQAAGRGLQLLFYSVGIGQISSEVPQNLSASRPQDRQFILSSKKLLLSDSGFYLCAWQGDRAYEQYFGPGTRLTVT.

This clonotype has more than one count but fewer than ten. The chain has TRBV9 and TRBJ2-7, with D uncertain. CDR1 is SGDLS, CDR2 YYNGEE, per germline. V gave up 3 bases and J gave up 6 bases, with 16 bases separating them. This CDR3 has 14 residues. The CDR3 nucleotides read TGTGCCAGCAGCGCCGGCCCCCCGTCGGGCGAGCAGTACTTC. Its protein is CASSAGPPSGEQYF.

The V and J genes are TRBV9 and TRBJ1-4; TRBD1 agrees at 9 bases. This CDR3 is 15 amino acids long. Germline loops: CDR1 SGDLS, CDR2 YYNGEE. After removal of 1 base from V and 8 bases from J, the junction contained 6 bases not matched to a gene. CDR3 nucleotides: TGTGCCAGCAGCGTATTCACAGGGGGCGTGGAAAAACTGTTTTTT. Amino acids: CASSVFTGGVEKLFF.

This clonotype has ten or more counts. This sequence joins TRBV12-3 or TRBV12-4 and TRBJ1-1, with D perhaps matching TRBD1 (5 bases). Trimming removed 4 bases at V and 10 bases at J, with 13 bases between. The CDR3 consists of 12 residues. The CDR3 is CASSYPGGRAFF. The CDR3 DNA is TGTGCCAGCAGTTACCCTGGGGGACGAGCTTTCTTT.

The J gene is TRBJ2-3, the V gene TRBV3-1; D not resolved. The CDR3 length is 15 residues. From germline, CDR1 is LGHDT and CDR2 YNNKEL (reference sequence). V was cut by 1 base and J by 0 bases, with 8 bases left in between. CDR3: CASSQALGSTDTQYF. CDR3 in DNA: TGTGCCAGCAGCCAAGCTTTGGGTAGCACAGATACGCAGTATTTT.

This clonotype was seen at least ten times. The DNA for the CDR3 is TGCGCCAGCAGCTCCGGACACCCTGCCCCTGAAGCTTTCTTT. As protein: CASSSGHPAPEAFF. The rearrangement joins TRBV5-1 to TRBJ1-1; possibly TRBD1 for D (5 bases). Trimming left V 3 bases short and J 6 bases short, with 15 bases between. This CDR3 has 14 amino acids. CDR1 and CDR2 from the germline V gene are SGHRS and YFSETQ.

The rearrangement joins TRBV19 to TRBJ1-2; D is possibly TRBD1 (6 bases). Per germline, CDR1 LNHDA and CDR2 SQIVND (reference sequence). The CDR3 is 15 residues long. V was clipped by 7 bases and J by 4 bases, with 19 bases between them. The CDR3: CASTMLGGLAYGYTF. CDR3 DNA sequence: TGTGCCAGTACCATGCTAGGGGGGCTCGCCTATGGCTACACCTTC.

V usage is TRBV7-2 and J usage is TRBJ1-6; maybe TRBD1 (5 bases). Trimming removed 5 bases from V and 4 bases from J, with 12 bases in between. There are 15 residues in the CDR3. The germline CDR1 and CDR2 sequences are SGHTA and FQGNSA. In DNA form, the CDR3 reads TGTGCCAGCAGCCAGATCCAGGGTTATAATTCACCCCTCCACTTT. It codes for CASSQIQGYNSPLHF.

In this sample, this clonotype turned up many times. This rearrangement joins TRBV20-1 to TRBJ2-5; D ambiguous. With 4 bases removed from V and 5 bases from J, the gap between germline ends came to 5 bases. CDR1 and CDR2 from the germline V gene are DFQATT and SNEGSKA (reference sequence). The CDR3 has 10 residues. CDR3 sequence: CSATAETQYF. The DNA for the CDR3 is TGCAGTGCTACCGCCGAGACCCAGTACTTC.

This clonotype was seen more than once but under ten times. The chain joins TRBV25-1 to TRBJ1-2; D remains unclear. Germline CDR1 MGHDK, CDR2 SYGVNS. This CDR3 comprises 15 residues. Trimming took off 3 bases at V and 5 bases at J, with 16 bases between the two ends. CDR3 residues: CASSEGWGGVYGYTF. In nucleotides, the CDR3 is TGTGCCAGCAGTGAGGGTTGGGGAGGCGTGTATGGCTACACCTTC.

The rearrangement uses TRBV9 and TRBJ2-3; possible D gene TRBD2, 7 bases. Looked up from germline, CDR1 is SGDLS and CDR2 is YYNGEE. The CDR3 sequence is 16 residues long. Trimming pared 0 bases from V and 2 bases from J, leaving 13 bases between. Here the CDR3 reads CASSVVGGGPTDTQYF. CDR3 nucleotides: TGTGCCAGCAGCGTAGTAGGGGGGGGACCCACAGATACGCAGTATTTT.

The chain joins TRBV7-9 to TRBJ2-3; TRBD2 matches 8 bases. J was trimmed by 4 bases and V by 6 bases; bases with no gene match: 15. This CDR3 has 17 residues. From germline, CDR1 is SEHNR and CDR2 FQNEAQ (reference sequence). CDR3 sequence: CASRTGVMAGGPDTQYF. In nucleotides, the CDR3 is TGTGCCAGCAGGACGGGGGTTATGGCGGGAGGCCCAGATACGCAGTATTTT.

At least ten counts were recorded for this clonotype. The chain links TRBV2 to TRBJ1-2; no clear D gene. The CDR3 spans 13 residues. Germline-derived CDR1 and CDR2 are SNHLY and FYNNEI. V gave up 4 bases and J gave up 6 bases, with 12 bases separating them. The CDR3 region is CASSATWGDGYTF. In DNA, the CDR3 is TGTGCCAGCAGTGCGACGTGGGGAGATGGCTACACCTTC.

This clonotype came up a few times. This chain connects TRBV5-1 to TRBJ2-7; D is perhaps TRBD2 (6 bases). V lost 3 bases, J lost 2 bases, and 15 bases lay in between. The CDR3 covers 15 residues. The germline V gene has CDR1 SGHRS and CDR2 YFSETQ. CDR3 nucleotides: TGCGCCAGCAGCTGGGACCAGCGGGCCGCCTACGAGCAGTACTTC. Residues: CASSWDQRAAYEQYF.

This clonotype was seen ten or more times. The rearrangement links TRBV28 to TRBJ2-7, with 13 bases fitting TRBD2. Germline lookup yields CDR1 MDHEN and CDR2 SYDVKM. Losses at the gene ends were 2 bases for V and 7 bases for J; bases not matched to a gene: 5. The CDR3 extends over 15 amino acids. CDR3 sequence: CASSLLTSGRQEQYF. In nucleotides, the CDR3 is TGTGCCAGCAGTTTACTGACTAGCGGGAGGCAAGAGCAGTACTTC.

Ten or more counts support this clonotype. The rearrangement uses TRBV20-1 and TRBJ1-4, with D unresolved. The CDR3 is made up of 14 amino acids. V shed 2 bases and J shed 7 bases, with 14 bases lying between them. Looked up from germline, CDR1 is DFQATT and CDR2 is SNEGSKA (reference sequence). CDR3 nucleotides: TGCAGTGCTAGATGGTGGAGGGATGGTGAAAAACTGTTTTTT. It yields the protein CSARWWRDGEKLFF.

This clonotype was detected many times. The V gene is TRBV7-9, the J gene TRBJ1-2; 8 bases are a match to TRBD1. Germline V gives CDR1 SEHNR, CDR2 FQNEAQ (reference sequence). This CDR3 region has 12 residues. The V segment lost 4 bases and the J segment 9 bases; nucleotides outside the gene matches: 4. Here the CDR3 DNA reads TGTGCCAGCAGCTCAGGACAGGGAAGCTACACCTTC. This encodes CASSSGQGSYTF.

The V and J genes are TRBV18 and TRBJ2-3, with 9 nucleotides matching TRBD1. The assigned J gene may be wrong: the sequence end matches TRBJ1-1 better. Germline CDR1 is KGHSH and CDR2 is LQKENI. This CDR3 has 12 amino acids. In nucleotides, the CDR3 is TGTGCCAGCTCACCGGGACAGGGATCGGCTTTCTTT. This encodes CASSPGQGSAFF.

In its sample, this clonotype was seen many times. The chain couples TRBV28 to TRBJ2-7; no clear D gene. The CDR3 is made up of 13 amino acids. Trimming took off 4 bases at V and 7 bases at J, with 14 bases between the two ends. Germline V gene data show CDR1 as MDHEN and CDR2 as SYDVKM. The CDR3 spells CASSSLGTREQYF. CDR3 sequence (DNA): TGTGCCAGCAGTTCCCTAGGAACTCGAGAGCAGTACTTC.

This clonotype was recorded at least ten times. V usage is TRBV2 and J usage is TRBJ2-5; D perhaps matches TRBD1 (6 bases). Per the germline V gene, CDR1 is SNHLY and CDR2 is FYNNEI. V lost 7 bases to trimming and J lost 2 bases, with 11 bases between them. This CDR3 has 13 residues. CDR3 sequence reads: CASIWGQQETQYF. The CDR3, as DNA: TGTGCCAGCATTTGGGGGCAACAAGAGACCCAGTACTTC.

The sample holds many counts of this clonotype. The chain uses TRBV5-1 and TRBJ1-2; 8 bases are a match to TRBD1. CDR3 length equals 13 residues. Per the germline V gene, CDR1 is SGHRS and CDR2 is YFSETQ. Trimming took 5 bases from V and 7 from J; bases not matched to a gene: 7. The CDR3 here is CASRAQGGSGYTF. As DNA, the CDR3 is TGCGCCAGCAGAGCACAGGGGGGAAGTGGCTACACCTTC.

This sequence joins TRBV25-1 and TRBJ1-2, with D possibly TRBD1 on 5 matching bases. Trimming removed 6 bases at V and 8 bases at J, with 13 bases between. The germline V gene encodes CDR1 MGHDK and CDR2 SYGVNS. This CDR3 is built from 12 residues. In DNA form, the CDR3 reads TGTGCCAGCAGAACCGGGACGGCCGGCTACACCTTC. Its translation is CASRTGTAGYTF.

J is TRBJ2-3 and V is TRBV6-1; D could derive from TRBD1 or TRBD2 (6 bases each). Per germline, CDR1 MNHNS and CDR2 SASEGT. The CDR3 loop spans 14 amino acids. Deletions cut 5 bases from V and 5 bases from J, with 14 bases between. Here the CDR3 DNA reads TGTGCCAGCAGTCTCTTGGCGGGACAAGATACGCAGTATTTT. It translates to CASSLLAGQDTQYF.

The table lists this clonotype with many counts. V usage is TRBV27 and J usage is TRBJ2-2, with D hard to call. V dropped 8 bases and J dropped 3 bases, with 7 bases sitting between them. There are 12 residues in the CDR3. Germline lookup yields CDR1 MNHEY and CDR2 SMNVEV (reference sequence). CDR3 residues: CASLNDTGELFF. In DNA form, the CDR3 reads TGTGCCAGCCTAAACGACACCGGGGAGCTGTTTTTT.